This is a list of T cell receptor beta chains from one sample in a study of spatial heterogeneity in lung cancer. MiXCR, applied by TCRdb to the 5' RACE reads, yields one record per CDR3 protein. Of about 29,000 distinct CDR3 sequences detected, approximately 8.1% appear once; the ten largest clones hold roughly 34%. This material consisted of PBMCs, taken at surgery. The receptors derive from a female donor with early-stage non-small cell lung cancer. Both conserved end residues are part of each CDR3. A D gene is named only where the DNA matches it firmly. Rows give clone size only sometimes, using once, few, many, or a class for an expanded clone.

j_call | clone_size | v_call | d_call | cdr3_nt | cdr3_aa
TRBJ1-2 | - | TRBV20-1 | - | TGCAGTGCTAGAGTACGACTGAACTATGGCTACACCTTC | CSARVRLNYGYTF
TRBJ1-1 | many | TRBV12-3/TRBV12-4 | TRBD1 | TGTGCCAGCAGTCAGACAGGGAGAACTGAAGCTTTCTTT | CASSQTGRTEAFF
TRBJ2-2 | few | TRBV28 | - | TGTGCCAGCAGTTTATCGGCAGAGTCCACCGGGGAGCTGTTTTTT | CASSLSAESTGELFF
TRBJ2-2 | - | TRBV9 | - | TGTGCCAGCAGCCCCCCCCTGGGGGAGCTGTTTTTT | CASSPPLGELFF
TRBJ1-3 | few | TRBV9 | - | TGTGCCAGCAGCGTAGGACAGTCTGGAAACACCATATATTTT | CASSVGQSGNTIYF
TRBJ2-2 | many | TRBV18 | - | TGTGCCAGCTCACCAAATCCAGGGGTGAACACCGGGGAGCTGTTTTTT | CASSPNPGVNTGELFF
TRBJ2-3 | - | TRBV5-1 | TRBD2 | TGCGCCAGCAGCTCCGCTAGCGGAACAGATACGCAGTATTTT | CASSSASGTDTQYF
TRBJ2-3 | few | TRBV19 | - | TGTGCCAGTAGTATAGGCGCCCAGAACACAGATACGCAGTATTTT | CASSIGAQNTDTQYF
TRBJ2-3 | many | TRBV2 | TRBD2 | TGTGCCAGCAGTGAAGGACTAGCGGACCCCTCGGGGGGCACGCAGTATTTT | CASSEGLADPSGGTQYF
TRBJ2-1 | few | TRBV19 | TRBD1 | TGTGCCAGTTCTTCCGGGACAGGGTCCTACAATGAGCAGTTCTTC | CASSSGTGSYNEQFF
TRBJ1-2 | many | TRBV21-1 | - | TGTGCCAGCAGCAAAGCTAACTATGGCTACACCTTC | CASSKANYGYTF
TRBJ2-3 | many | TRBV7-3 | TRBD2 | TGTGCCAGCAGCCTAGCGGGAGGGCGGAGCACAGATACGCAGTATTTT | CASSLAGGRSTDTQYF
TRBJ1-1 | few | TRBV29-1 | - | TGCAGCGTGGCGACAGGGAACACTGAAGCTTTCTTT | CSVATGNTEAFF
TRBJ2-1 | - | TRBV7-2 | TRBD2 | TGTGCCAGCAGCTTTGGCGGGAGGCCTAATGAGCAGTTCTTC | CASSFGGRPNEQFF
TRBJ1-4 | many | TRBV14 | - | TGTGCCAGCAGCCACGGTTACAAGAACGTTAATGAAAAACTGTTTTTT | CASSHGYKNVNEKLFF
TRBJ2-3 | many | TRBV12-3/TRBV12-4 | TRBD2 | TGTGCCAGCAGTCCCGTACTAGGACTAGTCACAGATACGCAGTATTTT | CASSPVLGLVTDTQYF
TRBJ1-1 | many | TRBV27 | TRBD1 | TGTGCCAGCAGTCCTCGACAGGGAACGAACACTGAAGCTTTCTTT | CASSPRQGTNTEAFF
TRBJ2-7 | many | TRBV7-9 | TRBD2 | TGTGCCAGCAGCGAGCTTATCAACCAGCGGGGCTACGAGCAGTACTTC | CASSELINQRGYEQYF
TRBJ2-5 | many | TRBV20-1 | - | TGCAGTGCTAGAGATTTTGGAGAGACCCAGTACTTC | CSARDFGETQYF
TRBJ1-2 | many | TRBV3-1 | - | TGTGCCAGCAGCCAGTTTCGCGGCTACACCTTC | CASSQFRGYTF
TRBJ2-3 | many | TRBV5-1 | TRBD1 | TGCGCCAGCAGATATAGACAGGGTGGGAGAGATACGCAGTATTTT | CASRYRQGGRDTQYF
TRBJ1-4 | - | TRBV11-3 | - | TGTGCCAGCAGACGTTTTAACCGGGCGAATGAAAAACTGTTTTTT | CASRRFNRANEKLFF
TRBJ2-3 | many | TRBV12-5 | - | TGTGCTAGTGGTTTGGTACCGGAGGGGGCCACGCAGTATTTT | CASGLVPEGATQYF
TRBJ2-2 | many | TRBV7-9 | TRBD2 | TGTGCCAGCAGCGGAAGAGAGAGCGGGAGTTCCACCGGGGAGCTGTTTTTT | CASSGRESGSSTGELFF
TRBJ2-2 | - | TRBV19 | - | TGTGCCAGTAGGGGGTCGGGTGGCCCCGGGGAGCTGTTTTTT | CASRGSGGPGELFF
TRBJ2-7 | once | TRBV3-1 | - | TGTGCCAGCAGCCGATGTTCTTCAGGCGAGCAGTACTTC | CASSRCSSGEQYF
TRBJ2-2 | many | TRBV28 | - | TGTGCCAGCAGTTTAGGAACGAACACCGGGGAGCTGTTTTTT | CASSLGTNTGELFF
TRBJ1-6 | - | TRBV27 | - | TGTGCCAGCAGAAAGAGCTCCTATAATTCACCCCTCCACTTT | CASRKSSYNSPLHF
TRBJ2-7 | many | TRBV3-1 | - | TGTGCCAGCAGCCCCCGCCGGGCCACGAGCTCCTACGAGCAGTACTTC | CASSPRRATSSYEQYF
TRBJ2-7 | many | TRBV5-1 | - | TGCGCCAGCAGCTTGGGGCAGGAATTCTACGAGCAGTACTTC | CASSLGQEFYEQYF
TRBJ2-2 | few | TRBV13 | - | TGTGCCAGCAGCTTATCCGGCGGGGAGCTGTTTTTT | CASSLSGGELFF
TRBJ2-1 | - | TRBV9 | - | TGTGCCAGCAGCCTAGTTGGCTCCTACAATGAGCAGTTCTTC | CASSLVGSYNEQFF
TRBJ2-1 | many | TRBV7-9 | - | TGTGCCAGCACCAATCGTTCAGTGGGTGAGCAGTTCTTC | CASTNRSVGEQFF
TRBJ1-1 | many | TRBV5-1 | - | TGCGCCAGCAGCTTGGCGGGGGGAAAAGCTTTCTTT | CASSLAGGKAFF
TRBJ2-7 | many | TRBV7-9 | - | TGTGCCAGCAGCTTAGGAGGCTGGGACGAGCAGTACTTC | CASSLGGWDEQYF
TRBJ2-7 | many | TRBV27 | - | TGTGCCAGCTCCCGAGGTGGTATGGGGCTCTACGAGCAGTACTTC | CASSRGGMGLYEQYF
TRBJ1-1 | many | TRBV5-5 | - | TGTGCCAGCAGCTTGGTGATATCGGCAGGGAGGACTGAAGCTTTCTTT | CASSLVISAGRTEAFF